This TCR beta chain was found in a study of shared clonotypes between healthy human individuals. Trimming shortened V by 7 bases and J by 2 bases, and 11 bases separated the two germline ends. From germline, CDR1 is MNHNY and CDR2 SVGAGI (reference sequence). The CDR3 consists of 13 residues. Sequencing was performed with immunoSEQ multiplex PCR; in TCRdb, only in-frame clones are kept and a portion is missing. The sample contains about 1 million clones, more than 60% of which appear only once. The chain has TRBV6-6 and TRBJ1-2; D is perhaps TRBD1 (5 bases). Sequencing used memory CD4+ T cells sorted from blood. As to subset: CD45RA-negative fraction. The TCR originated in a man younger than 30 in good health. The CDR3 reads CASNPTENYGYTF. The CDR3 DNA reads as TGTGCCAGCAACCCGACAGAGAACTATGGCTACACCTTC.